This TCR beta chain stems from a study of Graves' ophthalmopathy and Graves' hyperthyroidism (dated by TCRdb to 2017 to 2018). For the study in its entirety: A patient counted as having stable hyperthyroidism if there was no progression to ophthalmopathy within 18 months of follow-up. The independent validation cohort included about 19 hyperthyroidism patients plus 17 patients who later progressed from hyperthyroidism to ophthalmopathy. Once sampling was done, hyperthyroidism patients were given methimazole at a starting dose of 30 mg daily, while ophthalmopathy patients were given high-dose intravenous methylprednisolone. A discovery set of 95 to 100 patients (around 40 ophthalmopathy, about 58 stable hyperthyroidism) was enrolled to explore V-J signatures distinguishing ophthalmopathy from hyperthyroidism. In total, under 150 blood samples were TCR-sequenced: 40 to 45 ophthalmopathy, some 72 hyperthyroidism and approximately 17 hyperthyroidism-to-ophthalmopathy patients. The study used TCR beta repertoire signatures to distinguish Graves' ophthalmopathy from Graves' hyperthyroidism and to predict progression to ophthalmopathy. In several hyperthyroidism patients, the T-cell repertoires found in thyroid tissue were compared with those found in blood.

The CDR3, cysteine through phenylalanine, is 17 amino acids long. The entry retains the CDR3 DNA only, 51 bases that are in frame from base 1. Clipping removes 4 bases from V and 5 bases from J, with 10 as the unmatched junction base count. The germline V gene provides CDR1 SGDLS and CDR2 YYNGEE. In its sample, this clonotype was seen many times. The target of this receptor is not known. Per-base quality was not reported, and no clone a single base away is much larger than it. Hyperthyroidism patients were newly diagnosed, with disease duration under 2 months, and aged 18 to 65 years. Patients were excluded if they had other autoimmune diseases, uncontrolled infections, pregnancy or lactation. Diagnosis was based on clinical symptoms, serum thyroxine, TRAb, thyroid ultrasound and orbital computed tomography. Total RNA was extracted with Trizol reagent and quality-checked on an Agilent 2100 Bioanalyzer.

For repertoire sequencing, the TCR beta CDR3 regions were amplified from RNA transcripts. A first-round RT-PCR used HTBI primers with the Qiagen OneStep RT-PCR kit, followed by a second-round multiplex PCR, size selection and purification. The libraries underwent paired-end sequencing with 100 bp reads on an Illumina HiSeq2000. On the study's bioinformatics: SOAPnuke was used to process the reads, removing any read that contained adapters or uncalled bases, had a mean Phred below 15, or lacked an exact match to the constant primer or identifier. COPE v1.2.5 was used to merge the high-quality paired reads. Unique nucleotide sequences were defined as clonotypes and aligned to IMGT TRB V, D and J references using MiTCR v1.1. The analysis was limited to V-J combinations with a frequency above 0.0001, which together covered 99.2% of the repertoires. For each V-J combination, a TCR clonal expansion and chaos score was defined as F50 clonal expansion divided by the chaos observed in the TCRdist matrix. Features were reduced by Welch's t-statistics and random forest to approximately 12 V-J combinations, which fed a naive Bayes classifier. Thyroid-blood repertoire similarity was quantified with the Morisita-Horn index. TCRdb trimmed the raw reads at Q25, called clones with MiXCR and kept productive beta chains. Rows with a matching CDR3 protein are joined into one entry that keeps the most common DNA and genes. The V and J calls follow TCRdb's processing rather than the paper's. The sample yields over a million distinct CDR3 sequences; 35% to 40% were counted once. The ten largest make up 11% of the sample.

Findings and caveats that apply to the study as a whole: In validation, the model predicted ophthalmopathy progression with 55% to 71% sensitivity and roughly 72% specificity; 12 predicted patients were CT-confirmed with GO in a median of approximately 6.5 months. Most expanded thyroid clonotypes with a frequency above 0.001 also appeared in blood, which suggests that blood repertoires may reflect the immune response in the thyroid. The 13-signature model separated ophthalmopathy from stable hyperthyroidism with approximately 90% sensitivity and approximately 81% specificity in cross-validation, and 80%/75% in the test set. Sample size was not predetermined statistically, and investigators were not blinded to group allocation.

The rearrangement combines TRBV9 with TRBJ2-5, with TRBD2 matching 14 junction bases. Sequencing was performed on peripheral blood or thyroid tissue (not recorded which). The TCR originated in an adult man with Graves' hyperthyroidism. The CDR3 in this case is CASSPGLAGAGLETQYF. The bases read TGTGCCAGCAGCCCGGGACTAGCGGGGGCCGGCTTGGAGACCCAGTACTTC.